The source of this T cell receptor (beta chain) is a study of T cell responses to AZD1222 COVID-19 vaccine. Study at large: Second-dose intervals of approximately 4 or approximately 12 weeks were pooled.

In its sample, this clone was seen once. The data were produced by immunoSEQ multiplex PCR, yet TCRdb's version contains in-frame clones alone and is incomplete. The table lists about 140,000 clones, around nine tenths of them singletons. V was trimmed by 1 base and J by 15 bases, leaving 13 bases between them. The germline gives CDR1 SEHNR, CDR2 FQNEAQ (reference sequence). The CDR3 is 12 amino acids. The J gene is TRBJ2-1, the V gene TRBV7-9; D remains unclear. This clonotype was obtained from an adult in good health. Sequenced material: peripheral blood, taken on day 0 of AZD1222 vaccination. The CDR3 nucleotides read TGTGCCAGCAGCTTAGGGTTGCCCTCGCTGTTCTTC. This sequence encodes CASSLGLPSLFF.